The subject of this entry is one T cell receptor beta chain. Its specificity is unknown. This specimen belongs to a study of Ad26.COV2.S vaccination and SARS-CoV-2 variants. About the research overall: This donor came from the COV1001 trial of Ad26.COV2.S. Once, or twice with 56 days between doses, Ad26.COV2.S was given intramuscularly. General study points: Reportedly, spike-specific CD8+ and CD4+ T cell responses achieved substantial breadth once vaccination had taken place.

This CDR3 spans 17 amino acids. The V gene's germline CDR1 is MGHRA and CDR2 YSYEKL. Deletions cut 1 base from V and 2 bases from J, with 15 bases between. The treatment: 15 to 20 received Ad26.COV2.S at low or high dose, single or two shots; 5 received placebo; per-sample allocation not given. Sampling occurred on day 63 after the first vaccine or placebo injection. Recruitment in Boston yielded a donor of adult age, 18-55 years. The protocol was immunoSEQ multiplex PCR, while the TCRdb copy is restricted to in-frame clones and leaves out a portion. The sample contains hundreds of thousands of clones, around 87% of which appear only once.

V and J are TRBV4-1 and TRBJ1-5; TRBD1 might be the D (5 bases). Sequencing was performed on peripheral blood, taken in a trial of Ad26.COV2.S vaccine versus placebo. This clonotype was obtained from a person between 18 and 60 years old who received the Ad26.COV2.S COVID-19 vaccine or a placebo. CDR3 amino acids: CASSQAWGHGGNQPQHF. CDR3 DNA: TGCGCCAGCAGCCAAGCCTGGGGCCACGGAGGCAATCAGCCCCAGCATTTT.